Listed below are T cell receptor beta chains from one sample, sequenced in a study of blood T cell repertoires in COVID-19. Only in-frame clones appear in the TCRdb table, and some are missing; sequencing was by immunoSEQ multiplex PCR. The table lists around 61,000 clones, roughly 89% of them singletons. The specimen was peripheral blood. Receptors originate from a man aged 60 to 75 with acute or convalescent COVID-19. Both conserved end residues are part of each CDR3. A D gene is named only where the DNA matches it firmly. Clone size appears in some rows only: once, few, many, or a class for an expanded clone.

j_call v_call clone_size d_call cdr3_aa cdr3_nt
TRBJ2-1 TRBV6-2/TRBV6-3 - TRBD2 CASNPSSGGPGEQFF TGTGCCAGCAACCCTTCCAGCGGGGGGCCGGGGGAGCAGTTCTTC
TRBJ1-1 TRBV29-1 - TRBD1 CSVYRGNTEAFF TGCAGCGTGTACAGGGGGAACACTGAAGCTTTCTTT
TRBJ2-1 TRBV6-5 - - CASSRDPTTYNEQFF TGTGCCAGCAGTCGTGATCCGACTACCTACAATGAGCAGTTCTTC
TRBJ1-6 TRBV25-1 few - CASSLPNRESPLHF TGTGCCAGCAGCTTACCTAACAGGGAATCACCCCTCCACTTT
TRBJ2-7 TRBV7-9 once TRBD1 CASSPGQGNYEQYF TGTGCCAGCAGCCCAGGACAGGGAAACTACGAGCAGTACTTC
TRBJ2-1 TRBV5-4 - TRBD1 CASSLVETGGKQFF TGTGCCAGCAGCTTGGTCGAGACAGGGGGAAAGCAGTTCTTC
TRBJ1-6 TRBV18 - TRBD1 CASSPHARGLSPLHF TGTGCCAGCTCACCACACGCCAGGGGGCTCTCACCCCTCCACTTT
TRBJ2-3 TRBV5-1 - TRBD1 CASSLVGQGGDTQYF TGCGCCAGCAGCTTGGTCGGACAGGGAGGAGATACGCAGTATTTT
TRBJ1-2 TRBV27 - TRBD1 CASSLSSTGGKDYGYTF TGTGCCAGCAGTTTATCTTCGACAGGGGGCAAAGACTATGGCTACACCTTC
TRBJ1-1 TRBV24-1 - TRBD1 CATRGQGGNAAEAFF TGTGCCACCAGAGGACAGGGGGGTAACGCTGCTGAAGCTTTCTTT
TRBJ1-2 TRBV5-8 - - CASSSYYGEGATLYGYTF TGTGCCAGCAGCTCCTATTACGGCGAAGGGGCGACCCTCTATGGCTACACCTTC
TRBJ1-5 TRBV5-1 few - CASSPTLGAGNQPQHF TGCGCCAGCAGCCCTACCTTGGGGGCAGGTAATCAGCCCCAGCATTTT
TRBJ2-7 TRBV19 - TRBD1 CASRRQGASYEQYF TGTGCCAGTAGAAGACAGGGGGCTTCCTACGAGCAGTACTTC
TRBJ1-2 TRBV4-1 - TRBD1 CASSQTGTPYGYTF TGCGCCAGCAGCCAGACAGGGACCCCCTATGGCTACACCTTC
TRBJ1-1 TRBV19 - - CASIGAASMNTEAFF TGTGCCAGTATCGGAGCGGCATCCATGAACACTGAAGCTTTCTTT
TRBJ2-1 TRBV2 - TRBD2 CASSEVAGGPHEQFF TGTGCCAGCAGTGAAGTAGCGGGGGGGCCTCATGAGCAGTTCTTC
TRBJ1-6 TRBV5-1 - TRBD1 CASSPLAGTGDSPLHF TGCGCCAGCAGCCCTTTAGCCGGGACAGGGGACTCACCCCTCCACTTT
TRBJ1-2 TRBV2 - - CASSSRGNGYTF TGTGCCAGCAGTTCCAGGGGAAATGGCTACACCTTC
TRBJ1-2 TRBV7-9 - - CASSSTEGRLANYGYTF TGTGCCAGCAGCTCGACGGAGGGCAGGCTAGCTAACTATGGCTACACCTTC
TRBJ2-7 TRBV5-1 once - CASSHTRGSSYEQYF TGCGCCAGCAGCCATACCCGCGGCAGCTCCTACGAGCAGTACTTC
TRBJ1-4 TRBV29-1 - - CSVERGAGEKLFF TGCAGCGTTGAACGGGGGGCAGGAGAAAAACTGTTTTTT
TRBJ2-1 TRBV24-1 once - CATSAIFGSYNEQFF TGTGCCACCAGTGCCATATTCGGGAGTTACAATGAGCAGTTCTTC
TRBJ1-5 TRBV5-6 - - CASSLARTNNQPQHF TGTGCCAGCAGCTTGGCTAGAACAAACAATCAGCCCCAGCATTTT
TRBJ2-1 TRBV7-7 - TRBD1 CASSLGGRGYNEQFF TGTGCTAGCAGCTTAGGGGGCAGGGGCTACAATGAGCAGTTCTTC
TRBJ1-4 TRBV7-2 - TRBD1 CASSPYRGEKLFF TGTGCCAGCAGCCCCTACAGGGGCGAAAAACTGTTTTTT
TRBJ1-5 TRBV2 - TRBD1 CASSFGTDSNQPQHF TGTGCCAGCAGCTTCGGGACAGATAGCAATCAGCCCCAGCATTTT
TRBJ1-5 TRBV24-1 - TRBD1 CATSESDRGRGQPQHF TGTGCCACCAGTGAGTCGGACAGGGGACGAGGTCAGCCCCAGCATTTT
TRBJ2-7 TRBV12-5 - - CASGFGQGPYEQYF TGTGCTAGTGGTTTCGGGCAGGGCCCCTACGAGCAGTACTTC
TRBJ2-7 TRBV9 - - CASSVGQGPYEQYF TGTGCCAGCAGCGTAGGTCAGGGGCCATACGAGCAGTACTTC
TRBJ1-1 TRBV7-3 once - CASSSMDRNTEAFF TGTGCCAGCAGCTCCATGGACAGAAACACTGAAGCTTTCTTT
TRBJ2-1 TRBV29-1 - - CSVEGSPSYNEQFF TGCAGCGTTGAAGGTAGCCCCTCCTACAATGAGCAGTTCTTC
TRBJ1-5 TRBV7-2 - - CASSLGPLGPQHF TGTGCCAGCAGCTTAGGTCCTCTCGGGCCCCAGCATTTT
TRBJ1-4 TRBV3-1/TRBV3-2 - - CASSQGALSGGKGNEKLFF TGTGCCAGCAGCCAGGGGGCCCTAAGTGGGGGCAAGGGTAATGAAAAACTGTTTTTT
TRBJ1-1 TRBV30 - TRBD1 CAWADRDEAFF TGTGCCTGGGCTGACAGGGACGAAGCTTTCTTT
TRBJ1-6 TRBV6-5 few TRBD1 CASRQGVDNSPLHF TGTGCCAGCAGGCAGGGGGTGGATAATTCACCCCTCCACTTT
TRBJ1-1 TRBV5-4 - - CASSGAGTRIHEAFF TGTGCCAGCAGCGGAGCCGGGACACGAATACATGAAGCTTTCTTT
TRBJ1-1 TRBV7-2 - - CASSLGSGGYNTEAFF TGTGCCAGCAGCTTAGGGTCGGGGGGCTATAACACTGAAGCTTTCTTT
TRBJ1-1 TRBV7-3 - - CASSLVGLAGPSEAFF TGTGCCAGCAGCTTAGTTGGTCTAGCTGGACCCTCTGAAGCTTTCTTT
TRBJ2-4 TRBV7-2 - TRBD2 CASSLASGNGAKNIQYF TGTGCCAGCAGCTTAGCTAGCGGGAATGGGGCCAAAAACATTCAGTACTTC
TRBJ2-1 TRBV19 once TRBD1 CASIGGLDEQFF TGTGCCAGTATAGGGGGCCTTGATGAGCAGTTCTTC
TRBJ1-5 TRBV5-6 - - CASSLGRSPRPQHF TGTGCCAGCAGCCTGGGACGATCCCCTAGGCCCCAGCATTTT
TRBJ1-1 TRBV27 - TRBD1 CASSSVDREAFF TGTGCCAGCAGTTCCGTGGACAGGGAAGCTTTCTTT
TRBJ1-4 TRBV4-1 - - CASSQWLRTNEKLFF TGCGCCAGCAGCCAATGGCTTCGCACTAATGAAAAACTGTTTTTT
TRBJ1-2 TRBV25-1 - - CATLRGNYGYTF TGTGCCACCCTCAGGGGAAACTATGGCTACACCTTC
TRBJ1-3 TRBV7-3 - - CASSLRRQARGNTIYF TGTGCCAGCAGCTTAAGGCGACAGGCCAGGGGAAACACCATATATTTT
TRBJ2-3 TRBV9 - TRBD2 CASSVAPGGLDTQYF TGTGCCAGCAGCGTAGCTCCGGGGGGGCTAGATACGCAGTATTTT
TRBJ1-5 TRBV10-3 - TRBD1 CAISFDRENQPQHF TGTGCCATCAGTTTTGACAGGGAAAATCAGCCCCAGCATTTT
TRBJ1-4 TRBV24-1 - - CATSDFREGDEKLFF TGTGCCACCAGTGATTTCCGAGAAGGGGATGAAAAACTGTTTTTT
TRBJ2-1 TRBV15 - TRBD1 CATSRDVGQVAFF TGTGCCACCAGCAGAGATGTGGGACAGGTCGCGTTCTTC
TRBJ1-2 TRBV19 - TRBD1 CASSPWGDRDGYTF TGTGCCAGTAGTCCCTGGGGGGACAGGGATGGCTACACCTTC
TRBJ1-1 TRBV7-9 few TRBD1 CASSVRQGDTEAFF TGTGCCAGCAGCGTCCGACAGGGTGACACTGAAGCTTTCTTT
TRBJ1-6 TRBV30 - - CAWTQRGSPLHF TGTGCCTGGACCCAACGGGGTTCACCCCTCCACTTT
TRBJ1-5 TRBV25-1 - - CASSIGNQPQHF TGTGCCAGCAGTATCGGGAATCAGCCCCAGCATTTT
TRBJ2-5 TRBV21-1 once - CASSKGRKGDREHRDPKETQYF TGTGCCAGCAGCAAAGGAAGGAAGGGGGACAGGGAACATCGAGACCCCAAAGAGACCCAGTACTTC